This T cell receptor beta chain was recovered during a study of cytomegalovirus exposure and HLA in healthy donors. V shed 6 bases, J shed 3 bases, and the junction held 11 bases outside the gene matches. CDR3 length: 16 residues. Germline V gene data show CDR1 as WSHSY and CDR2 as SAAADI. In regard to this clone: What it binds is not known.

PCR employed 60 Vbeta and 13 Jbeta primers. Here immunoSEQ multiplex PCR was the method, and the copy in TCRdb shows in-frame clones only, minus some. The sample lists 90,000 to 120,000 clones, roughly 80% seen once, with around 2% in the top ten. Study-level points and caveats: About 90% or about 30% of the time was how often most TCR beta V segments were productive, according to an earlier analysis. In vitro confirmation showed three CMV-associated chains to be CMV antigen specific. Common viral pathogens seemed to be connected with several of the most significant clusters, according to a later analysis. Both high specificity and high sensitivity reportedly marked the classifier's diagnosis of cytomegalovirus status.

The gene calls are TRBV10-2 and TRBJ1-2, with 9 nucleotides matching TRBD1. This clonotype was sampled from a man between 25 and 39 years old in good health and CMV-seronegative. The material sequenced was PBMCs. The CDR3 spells CASRNRDRESDYGYTF. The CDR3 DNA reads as TGCGCCAGCAGGAACCGGGACAGGGAGAGCGACTATGGCTACACCTTC.